This TCR beta chain was recorded in a study of CD8 T cells in ankylosing spondylitis. Study findings and constraints: The study looked at matched synovial fluid samples from ankylosing spondylitis patients. Disease-linked clones were reported to be significantly enriched there. Disease-linked clones were found to be CD8+ and relatively rare in peripheral blood. A TCR beta motif of seven or eight highly homologous variants appeared characteristic of ankylosing spondylitis blood.

Concerning this clonotype itself: Its antigen is unidentified.

This CDR3 has 13 amino acids. V lost 6 bases, J lost 4 bases, and 12 bases lay in between. Germline V gene sequence: CDR1 MNHEY, CDR2 SVGEGT. Quantitative barcoded 5'-RACE was used to prepare TCR beta libraries. TCRdb re-called the 5' RACE reads with MiXCR, one entry per CDR3 protein. The profile covers 180,000 or so distinct CDR3 sequences, with under 14% appearing a single time and 25% to 30% taken by the ten largest. The sequence derives from a male donor with ankylosing spondylitis or in good health (not recorded which). Source material: blood, either unsorted or a sorted T cell fraction (not recorded which). The chain carries TRBV6-2 or TRBV6-3 and TRBJ1-2, with D unclear. CDR3 sequence (DNA): TGTGCCAGCAGACCCCCGGGTGTCTATGGCTACACCTTC. The encoded protein is CASRPPGVYGYTF.